This T cell receptor beta chain was recorded in a study of T cell responses to AZD1222 COVID-19 vaccine. Note on this clone: What it binds is unknown.

Findings of the study overall: Spike-specific TCR repertoires showed rising breadth and depth after two AZD1222 doses. Repertoire samples came only from after the peak T cell response. Nearly half of the spike-specific TCRs reportedly recognize variant regions that carry no mutations. In a largely white British group with more females than males, clonal diversity was possibly underestimated.

Assay used: immunoSEQ multiplex PCR; TCRdb lists only in-frame clones, some missing. Of about 100,000 clones in the sample, around 87% were seen once. The material sequenced was peripheral blood, taken on day 0 of MenACWY control vaccination. The receptor's source is an adult in good health.

CDR3 in DNA: TGTGCCAGCAGTTTTTTTCGCAGGGGAAGTACCGGGGAGCTGTTTTTT. This gives the protein CASSFFRRGSTGELFF. The V and J genes are TRBV28 and TRBJ2-2, with D possibly TRBD1 on 6 matching bases. CDR3 size: 16 residues. V lost 3 bases to trimming and J lost 5 bases, with 16 bases between them. Germline V CDR1 and CDR2: MDHEN, SYDVKM.